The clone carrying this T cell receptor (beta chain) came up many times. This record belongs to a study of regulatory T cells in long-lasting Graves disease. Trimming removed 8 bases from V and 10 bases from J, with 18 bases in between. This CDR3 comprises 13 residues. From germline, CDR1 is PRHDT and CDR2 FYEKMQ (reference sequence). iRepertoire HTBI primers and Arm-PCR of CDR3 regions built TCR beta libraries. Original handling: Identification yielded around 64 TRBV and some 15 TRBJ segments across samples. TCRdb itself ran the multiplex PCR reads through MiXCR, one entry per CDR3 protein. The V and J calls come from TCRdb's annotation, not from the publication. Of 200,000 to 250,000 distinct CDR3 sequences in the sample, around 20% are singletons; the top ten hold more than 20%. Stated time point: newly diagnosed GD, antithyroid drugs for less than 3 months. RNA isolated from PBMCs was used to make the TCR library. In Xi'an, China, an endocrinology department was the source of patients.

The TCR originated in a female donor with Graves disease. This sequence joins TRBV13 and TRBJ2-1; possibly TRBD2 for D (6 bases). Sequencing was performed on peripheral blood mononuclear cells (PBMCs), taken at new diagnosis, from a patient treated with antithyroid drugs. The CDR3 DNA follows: TGTGCCAGCCGCCACGGGCGGGATGACGAGCAGTTCTTC. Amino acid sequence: CASRHGRDDEQFF.